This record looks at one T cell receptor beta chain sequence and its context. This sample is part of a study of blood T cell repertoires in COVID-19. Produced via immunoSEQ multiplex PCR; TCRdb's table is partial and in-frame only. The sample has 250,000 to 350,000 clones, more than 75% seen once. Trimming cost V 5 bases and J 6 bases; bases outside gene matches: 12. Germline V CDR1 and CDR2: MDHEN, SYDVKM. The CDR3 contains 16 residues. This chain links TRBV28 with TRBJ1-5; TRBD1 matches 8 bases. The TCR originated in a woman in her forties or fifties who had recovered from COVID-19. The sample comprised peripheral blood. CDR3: CASSRSGTGGSQPQHF. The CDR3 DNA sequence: TGTGCCAGCAGTCGGTCCGGGACAGGTGGTTCTCAGCCCCAGCATTTT.